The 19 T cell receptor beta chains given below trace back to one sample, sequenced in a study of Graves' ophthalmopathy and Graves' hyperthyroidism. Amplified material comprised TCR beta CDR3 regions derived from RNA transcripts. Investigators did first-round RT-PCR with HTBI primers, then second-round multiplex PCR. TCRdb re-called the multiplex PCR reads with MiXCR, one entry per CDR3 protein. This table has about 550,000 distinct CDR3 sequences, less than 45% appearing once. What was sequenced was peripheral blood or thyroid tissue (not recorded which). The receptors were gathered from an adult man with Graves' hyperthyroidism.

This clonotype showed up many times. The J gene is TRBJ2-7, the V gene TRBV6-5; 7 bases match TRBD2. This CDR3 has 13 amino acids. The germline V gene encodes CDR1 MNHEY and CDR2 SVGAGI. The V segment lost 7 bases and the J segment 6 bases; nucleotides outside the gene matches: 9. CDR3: CASTLPWGGEQYF. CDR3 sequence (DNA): TGTGCCAGCACTCTACCCTGGGGGGGCGAGCAGTACTTC.

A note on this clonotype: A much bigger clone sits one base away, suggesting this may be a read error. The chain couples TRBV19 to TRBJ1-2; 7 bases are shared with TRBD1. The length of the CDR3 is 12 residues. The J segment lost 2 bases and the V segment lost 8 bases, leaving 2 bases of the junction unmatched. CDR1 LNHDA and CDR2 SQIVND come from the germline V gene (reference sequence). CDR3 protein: CASGQDNYGYTF. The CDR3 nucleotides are TGTGCCAGTGGACAGGACAACTATGGCTACACCTTC.

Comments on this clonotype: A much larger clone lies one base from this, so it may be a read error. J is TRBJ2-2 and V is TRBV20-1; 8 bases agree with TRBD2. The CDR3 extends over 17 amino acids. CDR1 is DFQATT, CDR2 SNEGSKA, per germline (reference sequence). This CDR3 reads CSTRAPLGAGDLGELFF. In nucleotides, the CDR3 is TGCAGTACTAGAGCTCCCCTAGGAGCGGGGGACCTCGGGGAGCTGTTTTTT.

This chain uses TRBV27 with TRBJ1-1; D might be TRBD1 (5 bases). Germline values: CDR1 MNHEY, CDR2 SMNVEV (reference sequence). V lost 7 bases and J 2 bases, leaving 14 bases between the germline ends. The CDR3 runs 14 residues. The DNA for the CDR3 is TGTGCCAGCATGAAGGGACGGATCAACACTGAAGCTTTCTTT. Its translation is CASMKGRINTEAFF.

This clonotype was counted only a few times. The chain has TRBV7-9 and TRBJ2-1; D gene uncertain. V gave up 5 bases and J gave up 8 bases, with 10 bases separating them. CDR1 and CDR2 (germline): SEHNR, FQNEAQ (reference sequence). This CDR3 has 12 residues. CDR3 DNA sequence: TGTGCCAGCAGCCGAACACGCGATGAGCAGTTCTTC. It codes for CASSRTRDEQFF. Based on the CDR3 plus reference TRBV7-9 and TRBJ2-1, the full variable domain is DTGVSQNPRHKITKRGQNVTFRCDPISEHNRLYWYRQTLGQGPEFLTYFQNEAQLEKSRLLSDRFSAERPKGSFSTLEIQRTEQGDSAMYLCASSRTRDEQFFGPGTRLTVL.

CDR3 in DNA: TGTGCCATCAGTGACGGGACTAGCGCAGCCTACGAGCAGTACTTC. Translating gives CAISDGTSAAYEQYF. The chain joins TRBV10-3 to TRBJ2-7, with 10 bases fitting TRBD2. The germline CDR1 and CDR2 sequences are ENHRY and SYGVKD. This CDR3 spans 15 amino acids. Trimming at V came to 3 bases and at J to 2 bases, leaving 4 bases not matched to a gene.

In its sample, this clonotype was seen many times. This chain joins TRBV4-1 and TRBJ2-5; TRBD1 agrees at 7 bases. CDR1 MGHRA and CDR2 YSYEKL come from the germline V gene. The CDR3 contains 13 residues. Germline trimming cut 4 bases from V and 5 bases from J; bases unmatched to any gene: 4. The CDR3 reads CASSLGQPETQYF. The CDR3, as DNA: TGCGCCAGCAGCCTGGGACAGCCGGAGACCCAGTACTTC.

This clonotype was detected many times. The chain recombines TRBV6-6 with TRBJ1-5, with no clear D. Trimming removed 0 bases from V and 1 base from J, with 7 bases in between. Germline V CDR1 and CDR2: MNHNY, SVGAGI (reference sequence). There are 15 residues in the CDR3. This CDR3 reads CASSYSGGSNQPQHF. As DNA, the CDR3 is TGTGCCAGCAGTTACTCGGGTGGGAGCAATCAGCCCCAGCATTTT.

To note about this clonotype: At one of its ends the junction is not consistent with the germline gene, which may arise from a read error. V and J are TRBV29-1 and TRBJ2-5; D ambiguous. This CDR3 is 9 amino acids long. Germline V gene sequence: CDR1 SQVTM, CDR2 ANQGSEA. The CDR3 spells CSPIEIQYF. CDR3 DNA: TGCAGCCCCATCGAGATCCAGTACTTC.

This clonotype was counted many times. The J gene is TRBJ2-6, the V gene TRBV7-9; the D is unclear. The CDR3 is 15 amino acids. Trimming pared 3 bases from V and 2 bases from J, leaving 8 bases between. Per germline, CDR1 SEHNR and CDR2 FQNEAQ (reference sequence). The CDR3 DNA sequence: TGTGCCAGCAGCTTTGGGCAGCCTGGGGCCAACGTCCTGACTTTC. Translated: CASSFGQPGANVLTF.

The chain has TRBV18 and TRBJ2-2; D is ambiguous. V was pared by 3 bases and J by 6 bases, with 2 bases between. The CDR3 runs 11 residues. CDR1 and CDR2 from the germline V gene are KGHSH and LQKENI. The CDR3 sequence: CASSPSGELFF. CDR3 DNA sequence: TGTGCCAGCTCACCGTCCGGGGAGCTGTTTTTT.

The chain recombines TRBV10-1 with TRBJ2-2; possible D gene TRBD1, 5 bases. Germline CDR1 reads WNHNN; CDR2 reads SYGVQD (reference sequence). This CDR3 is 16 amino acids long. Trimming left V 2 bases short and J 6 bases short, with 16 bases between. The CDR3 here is CASSEHPGYPAGELFF. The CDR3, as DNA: TGCGCCAGCAGTGAGCACCCAGGGTATCCAGCCGGGGAGCTGTTTTTT.

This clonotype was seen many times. As DNA, the CDR3 is TGTGCCAGCAGTTACCAGGCGGGCTGGAATCAGCCCCAGCATTTT. This translates into CASSYQAGWNQPQHF. The V call is TRBV6-5, the J call TRBJ1-5, with D uncertain. Trimming stripped 2 bases from V and 4 bases from J, with 12 bases between. CDR3 length equals 15 residues. Germline V CDR1 and CDR2: MNHEY, SVGAGI.

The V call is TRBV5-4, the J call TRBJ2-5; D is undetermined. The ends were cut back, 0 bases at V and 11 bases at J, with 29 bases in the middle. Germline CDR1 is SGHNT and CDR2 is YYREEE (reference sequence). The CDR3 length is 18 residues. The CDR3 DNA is TGTGCCAGCAGCTTGGGACGGTCGTCGATAGGGCCTACAAATGAGCAGTACTTC. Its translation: CASSLGRSSIGPTNEQYF.

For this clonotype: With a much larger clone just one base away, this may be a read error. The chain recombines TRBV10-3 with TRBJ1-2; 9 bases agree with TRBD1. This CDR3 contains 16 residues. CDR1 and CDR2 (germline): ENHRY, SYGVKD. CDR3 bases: TGTGTCAGCAGCCCCGGACAGGGGTTGGATTTGGATGGCTACACCTTC. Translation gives CVSSPGQGLDLDGYTF.

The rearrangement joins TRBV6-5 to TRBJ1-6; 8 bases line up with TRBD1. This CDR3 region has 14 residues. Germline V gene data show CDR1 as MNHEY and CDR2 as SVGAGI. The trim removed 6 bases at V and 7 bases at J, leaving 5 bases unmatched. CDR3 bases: TGTGCCAGCAGGTTTACAGGGGGGAATTCACCCCTCCACTTT. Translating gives CASRFTGGNSPLHF.

DNA for the CDR3: TGTGCCAGCAGTTTACGGGATCCTCATCAGCCCCAGCATTTT. Its translation: CASSLRDPHQPQHF. The rearrangement uses TRBV12-3 or TRBV12-4 and TRBJ1-5; D is unresolved. Trimming cost V 2 bases and J 5 bases, with 10 bases left between them. The length of the CDR3 is 14 residues.

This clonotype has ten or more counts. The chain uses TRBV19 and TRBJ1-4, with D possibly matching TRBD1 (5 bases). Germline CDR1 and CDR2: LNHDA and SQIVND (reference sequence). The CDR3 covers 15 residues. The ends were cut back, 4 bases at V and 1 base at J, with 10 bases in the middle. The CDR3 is CASSRGIVTNEKLFF. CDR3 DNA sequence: TGTGCCAGTAGTAGGGGGATCGTAACTAATGAAAAACTGTTTTTT. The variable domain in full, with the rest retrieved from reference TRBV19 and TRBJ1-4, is DGGITQSPKYLFRKEGQNVTLSCEQNLNHDAMYWYRQDPGQGLRLIYYSQIVNDFQKGDIAEGYSVSREKKESFPLTVTSAQKNPTAFYLCASSRGIVTNEKLFFGSGTQLSVL.

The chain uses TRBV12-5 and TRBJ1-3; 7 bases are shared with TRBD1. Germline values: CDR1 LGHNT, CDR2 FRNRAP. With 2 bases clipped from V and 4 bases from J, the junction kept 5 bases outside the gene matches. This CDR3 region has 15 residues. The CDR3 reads CASGLRAGQGNTIYF. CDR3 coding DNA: TGTGCTAGTGGTTTGCGGGCGGGACAGGGAAACACCATATATTTT.